This paragraph reports one T cell receptor beta chain. The data derive from a study of OX40 agonist ivuxolimab in advanced cancers. Method: immunoSEQ multiplex PCR; TCRdb's copy keeps in-frame clones and lacks some. The repertoire holds more than 60,000 clones, with around 82% as singletons. From germline, CDR1 is LNHNV and CDR2 YYDKDF (reference sequence). Trimming left V 6 bases short and J 0 bases short, with 5 bases between. CDR3 size: 12 residues. Sequences were derived from CD4+ or CD8+ T cells sorted from blood, sampled in a trial of the OX40 agonist ivuxolimab. The chain combines TRBV15 with TRBJ1-2, with D hard to call. The TCR originated in an adult with an advanced solid tumor such as melanoma, head and neck, liver or kidney cancer. CDR3 sequence reads: CATSGSNYGYTF. The CDR3 DNA is TGTGCCACCAGTGGTTCTAACTATGGCTACACCTTC.